This T cell receptor beta chain derives from a study of control samples from healthy donors and cancer patients. Data came from immunoSEQ multiplex PCR; TCRdb stores just in-frame clones and leaves some out. The table includes about 140,000 clones, around 90% detected once. CDR1 is SGHRS and CDR2 is YFSETQ in the germline V gene. The CDR3 extends over 17 amino acids. Between the trimmed V and J ends, which lost 3 bases and 1 base, there was a span of 18 bases. This rearrangement joins TRBV5-1 to TRBJ2-3; D is uncertain. The sequence came from a man aged 18 to 35 in good health. Sample: blood. The CDR3 sequence is CASSWTLLGSGTDTQYF. The CDR3 DNA sequence: TGCGCCAGCAGCTGGACCCTCCTGGGGTCTGGCACAGATACGCAGTATTTT.